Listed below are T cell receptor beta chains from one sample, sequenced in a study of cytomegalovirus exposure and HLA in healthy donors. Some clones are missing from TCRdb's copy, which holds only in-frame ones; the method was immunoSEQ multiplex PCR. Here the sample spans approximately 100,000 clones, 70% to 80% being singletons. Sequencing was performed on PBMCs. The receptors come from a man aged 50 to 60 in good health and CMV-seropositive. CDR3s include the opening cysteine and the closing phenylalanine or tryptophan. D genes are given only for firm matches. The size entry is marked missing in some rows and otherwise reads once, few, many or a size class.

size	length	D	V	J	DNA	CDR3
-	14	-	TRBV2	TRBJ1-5	TGTGCCAGCAGCAAAAGGTCGGAGAATCAGCCCCAGCATTTT	CASSKRSENQPQHF
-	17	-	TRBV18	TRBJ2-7	TGTGCCAGCTCACAGTTTCAAAGCAGGGGTAGCTCCTACGAGCAGTACTTC	CASSQFQSRGSSYEQYF
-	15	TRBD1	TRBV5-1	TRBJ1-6	TGCGCCAGCAGCCTAGGGACAGGGGGCAATTCACCCCTCCACTTT	CASSLGTGGNSPLHF
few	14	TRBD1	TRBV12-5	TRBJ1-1	TGTGCTAGTGGTAGACAGGGGGCAGACACTGAAGCTTTCTTT	CASGRQGADTEAFF
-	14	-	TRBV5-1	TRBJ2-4	TGCGCCAGCAGCTTTTGGTCAGGGGTCGAGGTTCAGTACTTC	CASSFWSGVEVQYF
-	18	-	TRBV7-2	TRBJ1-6	TGTGCCAGCAGCTTAGTGGGGGGTAGTTTCTCCTATAATTCACCCCTCCACTTT	CASSLVGGSFSYNSPLHF
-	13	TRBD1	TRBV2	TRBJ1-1	TGTGCCAGCAGCTTTTGGACAGGCACTGAAGCTTTCTTT	CASSFWTGTEAFF
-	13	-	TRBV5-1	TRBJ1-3	TGCGCCAGCAGCTTGAACACTGGAAACACCATATATTTT	CASSLNTGNTIYF
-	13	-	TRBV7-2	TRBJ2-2	TGTGCCAGCAGCTCACAAGGAGCCGGGGAGCTGTTTTTT	CASSSQGAGELFF
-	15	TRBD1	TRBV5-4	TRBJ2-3	TGTGCCAGCAGCGGCGGCGGGACAGGGACAGATACGCAGTATTTT	CASSGGGTGTDTQYF
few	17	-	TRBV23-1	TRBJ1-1	TGCGCCAGCATTCCGAAACTCCTCTTCGAACGGAACACTGAAGCTTTCTTT	CASIPKLLFERNTEAFF
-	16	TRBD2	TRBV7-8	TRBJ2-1	TGTGCCAGCAGATCTCAGGTGGCGGGAGGGCCGAATGAGCAGTTCTTC	CASRSQVAGGPNEQFF
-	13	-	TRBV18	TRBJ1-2	TGTGCCAGCTCACCGACAGGACCCTATGGCTACACCTTC	CASSPTGPYGYTF
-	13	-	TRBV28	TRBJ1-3	TGTGCCAGCAGCCTAGAAGCTGGAAACACCATATATTTT	CASSLEAGNTIYF
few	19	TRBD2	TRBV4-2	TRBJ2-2	TGTGCCAGCAGCCAGGATGGACTAGCGGGAGGGCCGACCACCGGGGAGCTGTTTTTT	CASSQDGLAGGPTTGELFF
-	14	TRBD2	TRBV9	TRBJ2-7	TGTGCCAGCTCGCCGGGACTAGCAGGAGTCGAGCAGTACTTC	CASSPGLAGVEQYF
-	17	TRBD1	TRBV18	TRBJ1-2	TGTGCCAGCTCCGAATTCTCTAAGGGACAGGCCGGAGGGGGCTACACCTTC	CASSEFSKGQAGGGYTF
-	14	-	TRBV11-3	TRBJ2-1	TGTGCCAGCAGCCCTCCAGGGCGCTACAATGAGCAGTTCTTC	CASSPPGRYNEQFF
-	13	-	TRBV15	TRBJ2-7	TGTGCCACCAGCAGTAACAGGGCCTACGAGCAGTACTTC	CATSSNRAYEQYF
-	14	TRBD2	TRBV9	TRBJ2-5	TGTGCCAGCAGCGTCGCGGGGGGCTCGGAGACCCAGTACTTC	CASSVAGGSETQYF
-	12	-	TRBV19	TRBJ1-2	TGTGCCAGTAGTAAGACTTCCTATGGCTACACCTTC	CASSKTSYGYTF
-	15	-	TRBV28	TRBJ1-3	TGTGCCAGCAGTTCAGAGGGGAGGTCTGGAAACACCATATATTTT	CASSSEGRSGNTIYF
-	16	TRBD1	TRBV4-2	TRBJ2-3	TGTGCCAGCAGCCAAGAGGGCAGTTTTGGGACAGGTACGCAGTATTTT	CASSQEGSFGTGTQYF
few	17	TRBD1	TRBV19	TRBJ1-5	TGTGCCAGTAGGTTAGTAGGCAGGGGGACTAGCAATCAGCCCCAGCATTTT	CASRLVGRGTSNQPQHF
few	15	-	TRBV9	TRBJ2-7	TGTGCCAGCAGCGTAGGTCAACAGGGTTCCTACGAGCAGTACTTC	CASSVGQQGSYEQYF
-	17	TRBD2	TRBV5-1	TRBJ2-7	TGCGCCAGCAGCCCGTACTTGGGTGGCGGGGGTTCCTACGAGCAGTACTTC	CASSPYLGGGGSYEQYF
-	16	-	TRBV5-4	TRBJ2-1	TGTGCCAGCACCCCCGGTGGACTGGATGACTACAATGAGCAGTTCTTC	CASTPGGLDDYNEQFF
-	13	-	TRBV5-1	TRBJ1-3	TGCGCCAGCAGCTTACAGGACGGAAACACCATATATTTT	CASSLQDGNTIYF
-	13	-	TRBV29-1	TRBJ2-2	TGCAGCGTGGGTAATTCAGGGACCGGGGAGCTGTTTTTT	CSVGNSGTGELFF
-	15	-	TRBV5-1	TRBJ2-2	TGCGCCAGCAGCTTGGTTCAGTCATATACCGGGGAGCTGTTTTTT	CASSLVQSYTGELFF
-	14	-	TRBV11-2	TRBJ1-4	TGTGCCAGCAGCCGGACAGTCTTTAATGAAAAACTGTTTTTT	CASSRTVFNEKLFF
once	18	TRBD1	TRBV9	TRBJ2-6	TGTGCCAGCAGCGGGAGGACAGGGCGGAGTGGTGGGGCCAACGTCCTGACTTTC	CASSGRTGRSGGANVLTF
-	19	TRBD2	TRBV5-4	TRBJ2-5	TGTGCCAGCAGCCCCGCGGGGTGGGGTGGCGGGAGTAGGAAAGAGACCCAGTACTTC	CASSPAGWGGGSRKETQYF
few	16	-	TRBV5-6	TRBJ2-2	TGTGCCAGCAGCTTGTCAAGCGGATACGCCACCGGGGAGCTGTTTTTT	CASSLSSGYATGELFF
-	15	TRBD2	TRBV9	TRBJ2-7	TGTGCCAGCAGCGTAGCCGGCGGGAGAGTCTACGAGCAGTACTTC	CASSVAGGRVYEQYF